The rows below give T cell receptor beta chains drawn from one sample of a study of cytomegalovirus exposure and HLA in healthy donors. Assay used: immunoSEQ multiplex PCR; TCRdb lists only in-frame clones, some missing. The table for this sample gives approximately 110,000 clones. Sequencing used PBMCs. The origin of the receptors is a man aged 30-40 years in good health and CMV-seronegative. Each CDR3 is given with its conserved first and last residue. The D gene is left open where the match is weak.

v_call	d_call	j_call	cdr3_aa	cdr3_nt
TRBV7-3	-	TRBJ1-1	CASSLIGLKGGSTEAFF	TGTGCCAGCAGCTTAATAGGTTTAAAGGGGGGGAGCACTGAAGCTTTCTTT
TRBV6-4	-	TRBJ1-3	CASSLPVEGSGNTIYF	TGTGCCAGCAGTCTCCCGGTGGAGGGCTCTGGAAACACCATATATTTT
TRBV1	-	TRBJ1-5	CTSSPLVQPQHF	TGCACCAGCAGCCCCCTAGTCCAGCCCCAGCATTTT
TRBV18	-	TRBJ2-1	CASSPTTAYNEQFF	TGTGCCAGCTCACCAACGACTGCCTACAATGAGCAGTTCTTC
TRBV7-9	TRBD2	TRBJ2-3	CASSAGTSGRLDTQYF	TGTGCCAGCAGCGCCGGGACCAGCGGGAGGCTGGATACGCAGTATTTT
TRBV11-2	TRBD1	TRBJ1-1	CASSLTPTGGNTEAFF	TGTGCCAGCAGCTTAACCCCGACAGGGGGAAACACTGAAGCTTTCTTT
TRBV6-6	TRBD2	TRBJ2-1	CASIKIAGGNNEQFF	TGTGCCAGCATCAAAATAGCGGGAGGGAACAATGAGCAGTTCTTC
TRBV7-9	-	TRBJ2-1	CASSFWAPYNEQFF	TGTGCCAGCAGCTTCTGGGCTCCCTACAATGAGCAGTTCTTC
TRBV18	TRBD1	TRBJ1-1	CASSRLGTGDIAEAFF	TGTGCCAGCTCACGACTCGGGACAGGGGACATAGCGGAAGCTTTCTTT
TRBV6-5	-	TRBJ1-6	CASSYKLFSPLHF	TGTGCCAGCAGTTACAAGCTGTTTTCACCCCTCCACTTT
TRBV5-5	-	TRBJ2-3	CASSFIGIAYTDTQYF	TGTGCCAGCAGCTTCATTGGTATAGCGTACACAGATACGCAGTATTTT
TRBV25-1	-	TRBJ1-1	CASSDQGDTTEAFF	TGTGCCAGCAGTGATCAAGGGGACACGACTGAAGCTTTCTTT
TRBV6-1	TRBD1	TRBJ1-2	CASSEGTGYGYTF	TGTGCCAGCAGTGAAGGGACAGGCTATGGCTACACCTTC
TRBV19	-	TRBJ1-2	CASSPNARGDGYTF	TGTGCCAGTAGCCCTAACGCCAGGGGCGACGGCTACACCTTC
TRBV11-2	TRBD1	TRBJ2-5	CASSSGQGQETQYF	TGTGCCAGCAGCTCGGGACAGGGGCAAGAGACCCAGTACTTC
TRBV2	TRBD2	TRBJ2-1	CASRIGASGGYEQFF	TGTGCCAGCAGAATTGGGGCTAGCGGGGGGTATGAGCAGTTCTTC
TRBV7-3	-	TRBJ2-3	CASSLVSRGSTDTQYF	TGTGCCAGCAGCCTCGTCTCGCGGGGTAGCACAGATACGCAGTATTTT
TRBV5-3	TRBD2	TRBJ2-5	CARSRRASGGIQETQYF	TGTGCCAGAAGCCGACGGGCTAGCGGGGGGATCCAAGAGACCCAGTACTTC
TRBV6-6	-	TRBJ2-7	CASSPGVSYEQYF	TGTGCCAGCAGTCCAGGGGTTTCCTACGAGCAGTACTTC
TRBV5-6	-	TRBJ2-2	CASSLIRAQNTGELFF	TGTGCCAGCAGCTTGATCAGGGCCCAGAACACCGGGGAGCTGTTTTTT
TRBV2	-	TRBJ1-6	CASSEEGAYNSPLHF	TGTGCCAGCAGTGAAGAGGGGGCCTATAATTCACCCCTCCACTTT
TRBV29-1	-	TRBJ1-1	CSALQGIISEAFF	TGCAGCGCCCTACAGGGAATTATATCTGAAGCTTTCTTT
TRBV28	-	TRBJ2-3	CASMNGAVTDTQYF	TGTGCCAGCATGAATGGGGCCGTCACAGATACGCAGTATTTT
TRBV27	TRBD2	TRBJ2-1	CASRAAGLSYNEQFF	TGTGCCAGCCGAGCGGCGGGACTATCCTACAATGAGCAGTTCTTC
TRBV19	-	TRBJ1-1	CASSIGGGTEAFF	TGTGCCAGTAGTATCGGGGGGGGCACTGAAGCTTTCTTT
TRBV6-1	TRBD1	TRBJ2-5	CASSPGQGWETQYF	TGTGCCAGCAGTCCGGGACAGGGGTGGGAGACCCAGTACTTC
TRBV5-4	TRBD2	TRBJ2-1	CASSLGLAGGTNEQFF	TGTGCCAGCAGCTTGGGTCTAGCGGGAGGGACCAATGAGCAGTTCTTC
TRBV6-5	-	TRBJ1-2	CASSIRGYGYTF	TGTGCCAGCAGTATAAGGGGCTATGGCTACACCTTC
TRBV7-9	TRBD1	TRBJ2-7	CASSFLETGAYEQYF	TGTGCCAGCAGCTTCCTAGAGACAGGGGCATACGAGCAGTACTTC
TRBV28	TRBD1	TRBJ2-7	CASSDRDRDYEQYF	TGTGCCAGCAGCGACCGGGACAGGGACTACGAGCAGTACTTC
TRBV5-1	-	TRBJ2-7	CASSLATGKNYEQYF	TGCGCCAGCAGCTTGGCCACAGGGAAGAACTACGAGCAGTACTTC
TRBV28	TRBD2	TRBJ2-1	CATLTSRGSEQFF	TGTGCCACCCTGACTAGCCGGGGTTCGGAGCAGTTCTTC
TRBV27	-	TRBJ1-5	CASSPPPRTSGALVQPQHF	TGTGCCAGCAGCCCTCCACCCCGGACTTCAGGAGCGTTGGTTCAGCCCCAGCATTTT
TRBV18	-	TRBJ1-2	CASSPQKEWHYGYTF	TGTGCCAGCTCACCACAAAAGGAGTGGCACTATGGCTACACCTTC
TRBV7-9	-	TRBJ2-1	CASSSLGNEQFF	TGTGCCAGCAGCTCTCTCGGCAATGAGCAGTTCTTC
TRBV28	-	TRBJ1-5	CASRLGGSQPQHF	TGTGCCAGCAGATTGGGGGGTAGTCAGCCCCAGCATTTT
TRBV5-6	TRBD1	TRBJ2-7	CASSPEGQPYEQYF	TGTGCCAGCAGCCCTGAGGGACAGCCCTACGAGCAGTACTTC
TRBV19	TRBD1	TRBJ2-7	CASSPGQGAAYEQYF	TGTGCCAGTAGCCCGGGACAGGGGGCCGCCTACGAGCAGTACTTC
TRBV27	TRBD1	TRBJ2-7	CASSLYRGYEQYF	TGTGCCAGCAGTTTATACAGGGGCTACGAGCAGTACTTC
TRBV9	-	TRBJ1-1	CASSVEDSQNTEAFF	TGTGCCAGCAGCGTAGAGGACTCCCAGAACACTGAAGCTTTCTTT
TRBV5-1	-	TRBJ1-2	CASSLEAWETYGYTF	TGCGCCAGCAGCTTGGAGGCGTGGGAGACGTATGGCTACACCTTC
TRBV7-8	-	TRBJ2-1	CASSLSSSSYNEQFF	TGTGCCAGCAGCTTATCGTCTAGCTCCTACAATGAGCAGTTCTTC
TRBV5-6	-	TRBJ1-3	CASSLGAAGNTIYF	TGTGCCAGCAGCTTGGGGGCCGCTGGAAACACCATATATTTT
TRBV7-2	-	TRBJ1-2	CASSRPHTNCGYTF	TGTGCCAGCAGCCGTCCGCATACTAACTGTGGCTACACCTTC
TRBV7-9	TRBD2	TRBJ2-1	CASSPGLADNEQFF	TGTGCCAGCAGTCCGGGACTAGCGGACAATGAGCAGTTCTTC
TRBV6-5	-	TRBJ1-5	CASSRDGFNQPQHF	TGTGCCAGCAGTAGAGACGGGTTCAATCAGCCCCAGCATTTT
TRBV19	TRBD1	TRBJ1-1	CASSTNRGTEAFF	TGTGCCAGTAGTACAAACAGGGGAACTGAAGCTTTCTTT
TRBV19	-	TRBJ1-5	CASSIRGGQPQHF	TGTGCCAGTAGTATCCGGGGTGGACAGCCCCAGCATTTT
TRBV6-5	-	TRBJ2-7	CASSYSALYEQYF	TGTGCCAGCAGTTACTCGGCCCTTTACGAGCAGTACTTC
TRBV28	-	TRBJ2-5	CASSFGSQETQYF	TGTGCCAGCAGTTTTGGCAGCCAAGAGACCCAGTACTTC
TRBV7-9	TRBD1	TRBJ2-7	CASSLRDRAYEQYF	TGTGCCAGCAGCCTCCGGGACAGGGCCTACGAGCAGTACTTC
TRBV6-5	-	TRBJ2-5	CASSSGDFKSAYF	TGTGCCAGCAGTTCCGGGGACTTTAAATCGGCTTACTTC
TRBV5-1	-	TRBJ2-2	CASSLGSPGELFF	TGCGCCAGCAGCTTGGGTAGCCCTGGGGAGCTGTTTTTT
TRBV4-1	TRBD1	TRBJ1-1	CASSQWTGNTEAFF	TGCGCCAGCAGCCAGTGGACAGGGAACACTGAAGCTTTCTTT
TRBV18	-	TRBJ2-3	CASSPPLAGTDTQYF	TGTGCCAGCTCACCACCGTTGGCGGGCACAGATACGCAGTATTTT
TRBV19	-	TRBJ1-5	CATAYQGNQPQHF	TGTGCCACCGCTTATCAGGGCAATCAGCCCCAGCATTTT
TRBV7-2	TRBD1	TRBJ1-1	CASSLHTGAEAFF	TGTGCCAGCAGCTTACATACAGGGGCTGAAGCTTTCTTT
TRBV7-3	TRBD2	TRBJ2-2	CASSLTTSGRGELFF	TGTGCCAGCAGCTTAACGACTAGCGGGAGAGGGGAGCTGTTTTTT
TRBV28	-	TRBJ1-2	CAIRVQGYGYTF	TGTGCCATCAGAGTTCAGGGCTACGGCTACACCTTC